This T cell receptor (beta chain) was profiled in a study of beta chain features in type 1 diabetes. Study conclusions and caveats: Patients with type 1 diabetes carried fewer insertions and had more deletions at their VDJ junctions. People with Type 1 diabetes carried modestly yet significantly shorter TCRB CDR3s in all four CD4+ subsets.

Expressed TCRB transcripts were sequenced, since all the RNA that had been isolated was reverse transcribed. Libraries were prepared by immunoSEQ multiplex PCR; TCRdb keeps only in-frame clonotypes and omits some of them. The sample records 550,000 to 850,000 clones, around an eighth being singletons. As regards this clone: The antigen remains undetermined.

CDR1 is MNHNY and CDR2 is SVGAGI in the germline V gene (reference sequence). The V end lost 4 bases, the J end lost 4 bases, and 8 bases lay between the germline ends. The CDR3 totals 12 residues. The sample taken for sequencing was naive CD4+ T cells from blood. This TCR came from a man aged 18-30 years with type 1 diabetes. The chain carries TRBV6-6 and TRBJ2-7, with D possibly being TRBD1 (6 bases). The CDR3 protein is CASSSDSYEQYF. CDR3 nucleotides: TGTGCCAGCAGTTCGGACAGTTACGAGCAGTACTTC.